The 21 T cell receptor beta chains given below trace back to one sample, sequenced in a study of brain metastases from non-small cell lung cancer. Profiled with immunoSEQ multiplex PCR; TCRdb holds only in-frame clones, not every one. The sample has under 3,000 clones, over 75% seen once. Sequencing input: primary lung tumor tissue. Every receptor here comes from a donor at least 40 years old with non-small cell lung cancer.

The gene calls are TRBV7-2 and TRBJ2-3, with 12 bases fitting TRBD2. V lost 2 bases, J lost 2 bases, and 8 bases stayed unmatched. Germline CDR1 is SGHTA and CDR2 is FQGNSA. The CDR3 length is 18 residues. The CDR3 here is CASSLWSSGGAFTDTQYF. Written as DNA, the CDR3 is TGTGCCAGCAGCTTATGGTCTAGCGGGGGGGCCTTCACAGATACGCAGTATTTT.

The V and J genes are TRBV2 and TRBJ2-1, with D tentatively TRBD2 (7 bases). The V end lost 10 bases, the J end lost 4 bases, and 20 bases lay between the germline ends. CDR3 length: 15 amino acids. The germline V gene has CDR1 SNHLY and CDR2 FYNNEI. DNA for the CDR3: TGTGCCACCGCGGCCACCCGGGGGGCTTACAATGAGCAGTTCTTC. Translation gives CATAATRGAYNEQFF. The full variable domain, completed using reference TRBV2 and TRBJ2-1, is EPEVTQTPSHQVTQMGQEVILRCVPISNHLYFYWYRQILGQKVEFLVSFYNNEISEKSEIFDDQFSVERPDGSNFTLKIRSTKLEDSAMYFCATAATRGAYNEQFFGPGTRLTVL.

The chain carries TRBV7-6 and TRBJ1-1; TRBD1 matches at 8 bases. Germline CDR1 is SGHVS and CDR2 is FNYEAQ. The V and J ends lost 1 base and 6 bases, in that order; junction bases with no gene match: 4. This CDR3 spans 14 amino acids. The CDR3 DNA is TGTGCCAGCAGCTTAGTTCCGGACAGGGCTGAAGCTTTCTTT. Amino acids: CASSLVPDRAEAFF.

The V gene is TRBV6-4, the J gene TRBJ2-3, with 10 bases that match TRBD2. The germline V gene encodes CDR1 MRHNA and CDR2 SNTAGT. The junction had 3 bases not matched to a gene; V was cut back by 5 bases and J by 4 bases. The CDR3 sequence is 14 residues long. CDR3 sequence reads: CASSLSGGSDTQYF. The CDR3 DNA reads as TGTGCCAGCAGTCTTAGCGGGGGGTCAGATACGCAGTATTTT.

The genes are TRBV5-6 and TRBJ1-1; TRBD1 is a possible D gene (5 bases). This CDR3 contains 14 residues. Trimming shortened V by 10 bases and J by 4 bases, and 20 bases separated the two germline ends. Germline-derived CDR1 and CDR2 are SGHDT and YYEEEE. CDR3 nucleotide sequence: TGTGCCGGGGCTGGGGAGGGGTTGGGCACTGAAGCTTTCTTT. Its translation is CAGAGEGLGTEAFF. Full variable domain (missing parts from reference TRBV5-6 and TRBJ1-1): DAGVTQSPTHLIKTRGQQVTLRCSPKSGHDTVSWYQQALGQGPQFIFQYYEEEERQRGNFPDRFSGHQFPNYSSELNVNALLLGDSALYLCAGAGEGLGTEAFFGQGTRLTVV.

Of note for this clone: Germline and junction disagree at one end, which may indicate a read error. This chain's CDR3 is CVISDRDRGFQPQHF. DNA of the CDR3: TGTGTCATCAGTGACCGGGACAGGGGTTTTCAGCCCCAGCATTTT. The V and J genes are TRBV10-3 and TRBJ1-5, with 10 bases identical to TRBD1. There are 15 residues in the CDR3. Per germline, CDR1 ENHRY and CDR2 SYGVKD.

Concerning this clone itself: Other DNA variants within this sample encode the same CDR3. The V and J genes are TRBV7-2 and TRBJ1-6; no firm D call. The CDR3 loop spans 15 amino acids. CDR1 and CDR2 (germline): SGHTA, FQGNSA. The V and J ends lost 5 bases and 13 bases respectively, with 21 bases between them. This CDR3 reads CASSTRALGIEPLHF. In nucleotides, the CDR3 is TGTGCCAGCAGCACTAGGGCTCTCGGAATTGAGCCCCTCCACTTT. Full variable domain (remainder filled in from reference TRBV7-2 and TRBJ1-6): GAGVSQSPSNKVTEKGKDVELRCDPISGHTALYWYRQSLGQGLEFLIYFQGNSAPDKSGLPSDRFSAERTGGSVSTLTIQRTQQEDSAVYLCASSTRALGIEPLHFGNGTRLTVT.

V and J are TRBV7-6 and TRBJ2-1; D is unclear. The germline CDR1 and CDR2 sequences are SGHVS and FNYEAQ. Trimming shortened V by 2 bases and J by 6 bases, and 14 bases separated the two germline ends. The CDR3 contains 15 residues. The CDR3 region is CASSLNPDPRNEQFF. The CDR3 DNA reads TGTGCCAGCAGCTTAAACCCAGACCCCCGCAATGAGCAGTTCTTC.

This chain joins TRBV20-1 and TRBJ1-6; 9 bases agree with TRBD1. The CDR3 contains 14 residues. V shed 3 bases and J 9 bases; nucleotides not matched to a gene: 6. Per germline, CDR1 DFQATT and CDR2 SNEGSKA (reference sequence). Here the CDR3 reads CSASLQGAFSPLHF. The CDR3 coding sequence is TGCAGTGCTAGTTTACAGGGGGCTTTTTCACCCCTCCACTTT.

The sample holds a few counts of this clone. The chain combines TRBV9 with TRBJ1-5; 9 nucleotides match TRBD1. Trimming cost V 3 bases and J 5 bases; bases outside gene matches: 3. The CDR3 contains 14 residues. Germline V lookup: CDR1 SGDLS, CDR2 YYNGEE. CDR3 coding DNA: TGTGCCAGCAGCGGGACAGGGGAGCATCAGCCCCAGCATTTT. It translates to CASSGTGEHQPQHF.

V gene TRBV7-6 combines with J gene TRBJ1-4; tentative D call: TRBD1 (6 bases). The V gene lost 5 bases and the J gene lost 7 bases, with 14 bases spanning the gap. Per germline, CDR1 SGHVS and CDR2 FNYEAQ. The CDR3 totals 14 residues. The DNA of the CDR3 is TGTGCCAGCAGCCTGGACAGCCCCCCTGAAAAACTGTTTTTT. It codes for CASSLDSPPEKLFF.

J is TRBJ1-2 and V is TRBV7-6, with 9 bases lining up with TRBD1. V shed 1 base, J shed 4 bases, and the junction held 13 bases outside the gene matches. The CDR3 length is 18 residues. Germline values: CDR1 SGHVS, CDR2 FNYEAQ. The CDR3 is CASSLVHDRGVTGYGYTF. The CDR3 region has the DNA TGTGCCAGCAGCTTAGTTCACGACAGGGGGGTTACAGGCTATGGCTACACCTTC.

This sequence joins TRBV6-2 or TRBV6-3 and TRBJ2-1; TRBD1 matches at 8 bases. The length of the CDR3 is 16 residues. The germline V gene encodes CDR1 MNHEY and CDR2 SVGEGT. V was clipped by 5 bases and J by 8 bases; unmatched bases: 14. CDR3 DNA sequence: TGTGCCAGCAGTCCCTATACAGGGGGGAAAGTCGATGAGCAGTTCTTC. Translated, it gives CASSPYTGGKVDEQFF.

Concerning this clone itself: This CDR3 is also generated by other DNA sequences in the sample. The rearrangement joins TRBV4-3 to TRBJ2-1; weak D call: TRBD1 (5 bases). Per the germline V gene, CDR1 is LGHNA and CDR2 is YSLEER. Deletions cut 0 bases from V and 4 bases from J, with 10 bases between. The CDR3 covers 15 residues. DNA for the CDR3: TGCGCCAGCAGCCAAGAGAAAAACAGGTACAATGAGCAGTTCTTC. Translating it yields CASSQEKNRYNEQFF.

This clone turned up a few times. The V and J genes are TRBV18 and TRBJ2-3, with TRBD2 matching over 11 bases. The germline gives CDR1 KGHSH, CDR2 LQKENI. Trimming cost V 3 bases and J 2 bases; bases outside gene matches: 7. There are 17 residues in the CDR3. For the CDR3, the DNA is TGTGCCAGCTCACCGCCTGCGGGACTAGCGGCCACAGATACGCAGTATTTT. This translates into CASSPPAGLAATDTQYF.

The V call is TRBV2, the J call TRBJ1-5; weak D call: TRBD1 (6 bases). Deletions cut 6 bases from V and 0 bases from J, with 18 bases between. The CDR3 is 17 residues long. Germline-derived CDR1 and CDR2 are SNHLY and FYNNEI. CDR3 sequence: CASRMGRGAPSNQPQHF. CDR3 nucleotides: TGTGCCAGCAGGATGGGTAGGGGGGCCCCTAGCAATCAGCCCCAGCATTTT.

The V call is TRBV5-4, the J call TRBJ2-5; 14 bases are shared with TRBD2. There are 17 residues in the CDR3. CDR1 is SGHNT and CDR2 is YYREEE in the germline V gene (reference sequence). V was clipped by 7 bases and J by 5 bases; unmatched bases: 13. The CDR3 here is CASGKTSGGAFGETQYF. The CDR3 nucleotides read TGTGCCAGCGGAAAGACTAGCGGGGGGGCCTTCGGTGAGACCCAGTACTTC.

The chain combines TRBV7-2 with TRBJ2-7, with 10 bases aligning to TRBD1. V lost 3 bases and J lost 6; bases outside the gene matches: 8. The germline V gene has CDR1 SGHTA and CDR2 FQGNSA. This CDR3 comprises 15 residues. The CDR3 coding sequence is TGTGCCAGCAGCTTGATGACAGGGGGCGGCGGCGAGCAGTACTTC. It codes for CASSLMTGGGGEQYF.

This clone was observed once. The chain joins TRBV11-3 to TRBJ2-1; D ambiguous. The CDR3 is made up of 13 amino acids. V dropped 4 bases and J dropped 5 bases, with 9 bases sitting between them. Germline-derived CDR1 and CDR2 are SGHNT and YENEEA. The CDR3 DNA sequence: TGTGCCAGCAGCTCCCCCCAGCACAATGAGCAGTTCTTC. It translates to CASSSPQHNEQFF.

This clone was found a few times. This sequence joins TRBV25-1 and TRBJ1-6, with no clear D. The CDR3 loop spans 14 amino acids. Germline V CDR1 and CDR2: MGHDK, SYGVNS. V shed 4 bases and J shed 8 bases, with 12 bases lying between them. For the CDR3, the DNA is TGTGCCAGCAGTGCGTCAGTGGGAGATTCACCCCTCCACTTT. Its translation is CASSASVGDSPLHF.

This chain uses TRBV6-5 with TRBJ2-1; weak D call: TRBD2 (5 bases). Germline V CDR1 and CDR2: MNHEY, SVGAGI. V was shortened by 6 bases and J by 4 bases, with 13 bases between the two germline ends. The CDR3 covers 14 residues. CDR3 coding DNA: TGTGCCAGCAGGACTACCCAGGATTACAATGAGCAGTTCTTC. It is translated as CASRTTQDYNEQFF.